This paragraph covers one T cell receptor beta chain sequence. TCRdb re-derived calls from the 5' RACE reads in MiXCR, one entry per CDR3 protein. Of about 520,000 distinct CDR3 sequences in the sample, 22% were seen once. This sample was taken from a study of identical twins. Per germline, CDR1 SEHNR and CDR2 FQNEAQ (reference sequence). V trimming: 6 bases; J trimming: 2 bases; junction bases outside the gene matches: 12. CDR3 length equals 17 residues. These sequences were also reported in another study, on T cells expressing NK-cell markers. This second study notes: Sorting in several experiments was restricted by an anti-gamma-delta TCR antibody to alpha-beta TCR T cells.

Material for sequencing was CD4+ T cells sorted from blood. This sequence originates from a woman between 18 and 29 years old in good health. V gene TRBV7-9 combines with J gene TRBJ2-3, with 9 bases that match TRBD2. The CDR3 reads CASRGRRLAGITDTQYF. In DNA form, the CDR3 reads TGTGCCAGCAGGGGAAGGAGGCTAGCGGGAATCACAGATACGCAGTATTTT.